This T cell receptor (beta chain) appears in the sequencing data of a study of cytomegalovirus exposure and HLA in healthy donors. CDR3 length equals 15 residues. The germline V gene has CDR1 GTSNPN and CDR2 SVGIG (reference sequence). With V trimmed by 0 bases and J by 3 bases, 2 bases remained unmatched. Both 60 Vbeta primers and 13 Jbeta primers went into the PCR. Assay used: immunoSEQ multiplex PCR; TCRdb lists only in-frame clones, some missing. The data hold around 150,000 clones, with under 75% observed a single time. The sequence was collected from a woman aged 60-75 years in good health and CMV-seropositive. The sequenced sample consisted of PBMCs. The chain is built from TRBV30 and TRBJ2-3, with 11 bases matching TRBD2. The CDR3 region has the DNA TGTGCCTGGAGTGTACTAGCGGGAGCGACAGATACGCAGTATTTT. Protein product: CAWSVLAGATDTQYF.